This T cell receptor (beta chain) appears in the sequencing data of a study of sequential checkpoint blockade in melanoma (dated by TCRdb to between 2018 and 2021). With regard to the full study: Patients were assigned by 1:1 randomization to either first-line nivolumab followed by ipilimumab (arm A) or ipilimumab followed by nivolumab (arm B). Maintenance nivolumab was given following each of the two trial sequences. Results the study describes overall, beyond this receptor: The model for predicting response that combines TCR metrics with mutation burden needs to be validated in larger, independent patient cohorts.

The immunoSEQ Assay was used to immunosequence TCRbeta CDR3 regions from genomic DNA. Before high-throughput sequencing, genomic DNA was amplified using bias-controlled multiplex PCR. The authors' analysis ran thus. To quantify the absolute abundance of each unique TCRbeta CDR3 region, the sequences were collapsed and filtered. Clonality, defined as 1 minus Pielou's evenness, was calculated using only productive rearrangements. A previously published method was used to identify clones whose frequencies were significantly greater in on-treatment samples than in baseline samples. The table comes from immuneACCESS by way of TCRdb, which keeps in-frame sequences with V and J called. Part of the clones is missing from these tables; in studies checked, under half for an unresolved V gene and the rest for unknown reasons. The V and J calls and clone size come from that table; D and trimming were worked out from the DNA. In this sample the table shows about 20,000 clones, around 73% of which occur a single time. About a fifth of the sample is held by the ten biggest clonotypes.

A remark on this clone: No antigen is known for it. No much larger clonotype is one base removed from it; base qualities were not supplied.

CDR1 and CDR2 are drawn from the germline V gene (reference sequence): SEHNR, FQNEAQ. Reading from cysteine to phenylalanine, the CDR3 counts 12 amino acids. The read is trimmed to its CDR3 DNA, 36 bases read in frame from base 1. From V the trimming removes 8 bases and from J it removes 8 bases, while the gene matches leave 6 bases of the junction unaccounted for. Reading the label with the study, this specimen's treatment or condition is: randomized to nivolumab then ipilimumab (arm A) or the reverse (arm B). Prior DNA-damaging chemotherapy had not been received by any trial patient. Live CD3+CD8+ cells negative for CD19 and CD56 were sorted from thawed PBMCs on a FACS Aria II flow cytometer. CheckMate 064, a randomized, open-label phase II trial of sequential checkpoint blockade, was the source of the samples, all of which came from patients with melanoma. Leukapheresis was used to collect peripheral blood mononuclear cells, which were then purified with Ficoll-Paque and frozen in human serum with roughly 9.8% DMSO. Purity of sorted blood CD3+CD8+ cells was verified at >98% immediately after sorting, followed by DNA extraction.

This sequence was found in a human donor with melanoma. Rearrangement joined TRBV7-9 to TRBJ2-4, and 7 junctional nucleotides match TRBD1. This specimen consisted of CD8+ T cells sorted from blood (inferred from file names), obtained from a patient given nivolumab and ipilimumab in sequence. In nucleotide form, the sequence is TGTGCCAGCCGGCAGGGGGTAGACATTCAGTACTTC. Translated, it gives CASRQGVDIQYF.